One sample yielded the 24 T cell receptor beta chains listed below, sequenced in a study of cytomegalovirus exposure and HLA in healthy donors. Primers for the PCR totalled 60 Vbeta and 13 Jbeta. TCRdb keeps only in-frame clones here, not all; method: immunoSEQ multiplex PCR. The sample shows tens of thousands of clones, 76% of them seen only once. The sample comprised PBMCs. Receptor source: a man aged 18-30 years in good health and CMV-seronegative.

This clone was counted a few times. The chain carries TRBV6-6 and TRBJ2-1, with 11 bases that match TRBD2. Trimming cost V 5 bases and J 5 bases; bases outside gene matches: 5. This CDR3 has 15 residues. Germline V gene sequence: CDR1 MNHNY, CDR2 SVGAGI (reference sequence). The CDR3 coding sequence is TGTGCCAGCAGTGCCGGACTAGCGGGTGACAATGAGCAGTTCTTC. Translated: CASSAGLAGDNEQFF.

The rearrangement joins TRBV2 to TRBJ2-1; D is possibly TRBD1 (6 bases). Trimming pared 6 bases from V and 0 bases from J, leaving 18 bases between. The CDR3 has 17 residues. CDR1 is SNHLY and CDR2 is FYNNEI in the germline V gene. CDR3 protein: CASRGLGGTFSYNEQFF. The CDR3, as DNA: TGTGCCAGCAGGGGGTTAGGGGGAACCTTCTCCTACAATGAGCAGTTCTTC.

The CDR3 sequence: CASSETGTGSGYTF. For the CDR3, the DNA is TGTGCCAGCAGTGAAACGGGGACAGGGTCCGGCTACACCTTC. This sequence joins TRBV6-1 and TRBJ1-2, with 9 bases lining up with TRBD1. The CDR3 is 14 amino acids. In germline, CDR1 is MNHNS, CDR2 SASEGT. The V segment lost 2 bases and the J segment 8 bases; nucleotides outside the gene matches: 6.

The J gene is TRBJ1-1, the V gene TRBV10-3; the match to TRBD1 covers 8 bases. The CDR3 covers 16 residues. The germline CDR1 and CDR2 sequences are ENHRY and SYGVKD. V was pared by 3 bases and J by 0 bases, with 6 bases of the junction left unmatched. Here the CDR3 DNA reads TGTGCCATCAGTGACTCGGACAGGGCAATGAACACTGAAGCTTTCTTT. It is translated as CAISDSDRAMNTEAFF.

This clone was counted a single time. The V and J genes are TRBV19 and TRBJ1-1; tentatively, D is TRBD1 (5 bases). The CDR3 runs 19 residues. Germline loops: CDR1 LNHDA, CDR2 SQIVND (reference sequence). V lost 2 bases and J lost 1, with 23 bases in between. This CDR3 reads CASSIRVLSEGPPNTEAFF. The CDR3 bases are TGTGCCAGTAGTATAAGAGTCCTCTCGGAGGGGCCGCCGAACACTGAAGCTTTCTTT.

In its sample, this clone was seen once. This chain connects TRBV19 to TRBJ1-3; TRBD1 is a possible D gene (5 bases). This CDR3 contains 17 residues. Trimming removed 3 bases at V and 0 bases at J, with 15 bases between. Germline values: CDR1 LNHDA, CDR2 SQIVND (reference sequence). The CDR3 coding sequence is TGTGCCAGTAGTATCTCCCGACAGCTGAGCTCTGGAAACACCATATATTTT. As protein: CASSISRQLSSGNTIYF. Looking up the rest from reference TRBV19 and TRBJ1-3 gives the full variable domain: DGGITQSPKYLFRKEGQNVTLSCEQNLNHDAMYWYRQDPGQGLRLIYYSQIVNDFQKGDIAEGYSVSREKKESFPLTVTSAQKNPTAFYLCASSISRQLSSGNTIYFGEGSWLTVV.

The chain employs TRBV10-3 and TRBJ2-1; 8 bases agree with TRBD2. The V gene end was trimmed by 10 bases and the J gene end by 8 bases; junction bases not matched to a gene: 13. The CDR3 length is 14 residues. Germline loops: CDR1 ENHRY, CDR2 SYGVKD. The CDR3 is CATQGAGGMYEQFF. The CDR3 coding sequence is TGTGCCACCCAAGGGGCGGGGGGTATGTATGAGCAGTTCTTC.

This clone showed up just a few times. The genes are TRBV4-1 and TRBJ1-2; D is unresolved. Germline CDR1 and CDR2: MGHRA and YSYEKL. V was shortened by 1 base and J by 6 bases, with 9 bases between the two germline ends. There are 13 residues in the CDR3. In DNA form, the CDR3 reads TGCGCCAGCAGCCAAGTCTGGCTCGATGGCTACACCTTC. This codes for CASSQVWLDGYTF.

CDR3 in amino acids: CASSLGTASYQPQHF. The CDR3 bases are TGTGCCAGCAGCTTAGGGACAGCGAGTTATCAGCCCCAGCATTTT. The rearrangement uses TRBV7-8 and TRBJ1-5; tentative D call: TRBD1 (6 bases). Trimming took off 1 base at V and 5 bases at J, with 12 bases between the two ends. CDR1 SGHVS and CDR2 FQNEAQ come from the germline V gene. The CDR3 loop spans 15 amino acids.

V is TRBV19 and J is TRBJ2-3; tentative D call: TRBD1 (5 bases). Trimming removed 7 bases at V and 2 bases at J, with 13 bases between. Germline loops: CDR1 LNHDA, CDR2 SQIVND (reference sequence). This CDR3 comprises 14 residues. The CDR3 here is CASKRGTDTDTQYF. The DNA for the CDR3 is TGTGCCAGTAAAAGGGGAACAGACACAGATACGCAGTATTTT. The variable domain in full, with the rest retrieved from reference TRBV19 and TRBJ2-3, is DGGITQSPKYLFRKEGQNVTLSCEQNLNHDAMYWYRQDPGQGLRLIYYSQIVNDFQKGDIAEGYSVSREKKESFPLTVTSAQKNPTAFYLCASKRGTDTDTQYFGPGTRLTVL.

The CDR3 DNA follows: TGTGCCAGCAGCCCCGCTGGGGACAGCAAAGAGACCCAGTACTTC. It encodes CASSPAGDSKETQYF. V is TRBV6-5 and J is TRBJ2-5; 7 bases agree with TRBD1. Germline V lookup: CDR1 MNHEY, CDR2 SVGAGI. V was pared by 6 bases and J by 3 bases, with 10 bases of the junction left unmatched. The CDR3 has 15 amino acids.

As to this clone: This specimen includes other DNA sequences encoding the same CDR3. This chain links TRBV5-4 with TRBJ2-3, with 8 bases lining up with TRBD2. Germline V CDR1 and CDR2: SGHNT, YYREEE (reference sequence). Trimming removed 0 bases from V and 2 bases from J; junction bases left unmatched: 8. CDR3 size: 17 residues. DNA for the CDR3: TGTGCCAGCAGCTTGGGAGTTAGCGGGGCCCTCACAGATACGCAGTATTTT. Protein product: CASSLGVSGALTDTQYF.

V gene TRBV9 combines with J gene TRBJ2-3; 9 positions match TRBD2. CDR1 and CDR2 (germline): SGDLS, YYNGEE. This CDR3 has 16 residues. V was clipped by 4 bases and J by 1 base; unmatched bases: 7. The CDR3 sequence is CASSTGTSIGTDTQYF. The CDR3 nucleotides are TGTGCCAGCAGCACCGGGACTAGCATTGGCACAGATACGCAGTATTTT. Looking up the rest from reference TRBV9 and TRBJ2-3 gives the full variable domain: DSGVTQTPKHLITATGQRVTLRCSPRSGDLSVYWYQQSLDQGLQFLIQYYNGEERAKGNILERFSAQQFPDLHSELNLSSLELGDSALYFCASSTGTSIGTDTQYFGPGTRLTVL.

The chain joins TRBV19 to TRBJ1-2, with D perhaps TRBD1 (5 bases). Trimming took off 3 bases at V and 7 bases at J, with 12 bases between the two ends. The CDR3 sequence is 13 residues long. The germline V gene encodes CDR1 LNHDA and CDR2 SQIVND (reference sequence). In DNA form, the CDR3 reads TGTGCCAGTAGTATCGACAGACTTTTTGGCTACACCTTC. It translates to CASSIDRLFGYTF.

This clone was seen a few times. The chain links TRBV6-5 to TRBJ1-2; 9 bases fit TRBD1. CDR1 is MNHEY and CDR2 is SVGAGI in the germline V gene. The V segment lost 5 bases and the J segment 9 bases; nucleotides outside the gene matches: 7. The CDR3 runs 13 residues. The CDR3 sequence is CASSPGGQGSYTF. For the CDR3, the DNA is TGTGCCAGCAGTCCCGGGGGACAGGGTAGCTACACCTTC.

The rearrangement joins TRBV7-9 to TRBJ2-5; the match to TRBD2 covers 8 bases. The CDR3 runs 13 residues. Germline V gene lookup returns CDR1 SEHNR and CDR2 FQNEAQ (reference sequence). J gave up 5 bases and V 11 bases, and 10 bases lay outside the gene matches. The CDR3 loop reads CAYTGGAKETQYF. Here the CDR3 DNA reads TGTGCCTATACCGGGGGGGCCAAGGAGACCCAGTACTTC.

The chain has TRBV28 and TRBJ1-5; D uncertain. Deletions cut 2 bases from V and 2 bases from J, with 19 bases between. Germline V gene sequence: CDR1 MDHEN, CDR2 SYDVKM. The CDR3 extends over 18 amino acids. This CDR3 reads CASSLLDFRITGNQPQHF. CDR3 sequence (DNA): TGTGCCAGCAGTTTACTGGACTTTCGGATAACGGGCAATCAGCCCCAGCATTTT.

This clone turned up a few times. The rearrangement links TRBV4-2 to TRBJ2-2; possible D gene TRBD1, 6 bases. Germline loops: CDR1 LGHNA, CDR2 YNFKEQ. The length of the CDR3 is 14 residues. V shed 4 bases and J shed 1 base, with 7 bases lying between them. The CDR3 DNA is TGTGCCAGCAGCCCGGGACAGAACACCGGGGAGCTGTTTTTT. This sequence encodes CASSPGQNTGELFF.

The chain joins TRBV7-9 to TRBJ2-1, with 11 bases identical to TRBD2. In germline, CDR1 is SEHNR, CDR2 FQNEAQ (reference sequence). The CDR3 contains 19 residues. V gave up 2 bases and J gave up 4 bases; unmatched junction bases: 13. The CDR3 DNA reads as TGTGCCAGCAGCTTATCGGGCCTAGCGGGGGGTTCCCATTACAATGAGCAGTTCTTC. Translated, it gives CASSLSGLAGGSHYNEQFF. Full variable domain (rest looked up from reference TRBV7-9 and TRBJ2-1): DTGVSQNPRHKITKRGQNVTFRCDPISEHNRLYWYRQTLGQGPEFLTYFQNEAQLEKSRLLSDRFSAERPKGSFSTLEIQRTEQGDSAMYLCASSLSGLAGGSHYNEQFFGPGTRLTVL.

The gene calls are TRBV5-1 and TRBJ2-5, with unresolved D. The CDR3 has 13 amino acids. Germline CDR1 is SGHRS and CDR2 is YFSETQ. The V and J ends lost 0 bases and 1 base respectively, with 4 bases between them. CDR3 sequence: CASSLDSQETQYF. In nucleotides, the CDR3 is TGCGCCAGCAGCTTGGACAGCCAAGAGACCCAGTACTTC.

This chain links TRBV4-1 with TRBJ2-2; TRBD1 aligns across 10 bases. Germline V gene sequence: CDR1 MGHRA, CDR2 YSYEKL. Trimming removed 1 base from V and 7 bases from J; junction bases left unmatched: 6. The CDR3 extends over 16 amino acids. The CDR3 spells CASSQGQGAKNGELFF. Written as DNA, the CDR3 is TGCGCCAGCAGCCAAGGACAGGGGGCTAAGAACGGGGAGCTGTTTTTT.

The rearrangement links TRBV5-4 to TRBJ2-2; 10 nucleotides line up with TRBD2. This CDR3 spans 17 amino acids. CDR1 and CDR2 (germline): SGHNT, YYREEE (reference sequence). Losses at the gene ends were 0 bases for V and 4 bases for J; bases not matched to a gene: 6. CDR3 region: CASSLEPSGGPTGELFF. The DNA of the CDR3 is TGTGCCAGCAGCTTGGAGCCTAGCGGGGGACCCACCGGGGAGCTGTTTTTT.

This clone was seen a single time. The chain is built from TRBV28 and TRBJ1-4, with TRBD1 matching over 8 bases. The V gene end was trimmed by 5 bases and the J gene end by 8 bases; junction bases not matched to a gene: 7. Germline V gives CDR1 MDHEN, CDR2 SYDVKM. The CDR3 totals 14 residues. The CDR3 bases are TGTGCCAGCAGTCCGACAGGGGCGGGCGAAAAACTGTTTTTT. Translated, it gives CASSPTGAGEKLFF.

The chain is built from TRBV9 and TRBJ2-7, with D uncertain. V was cut by 3 bases and J by 2 bases, with 12 bases left in between. The CDR3 has 14 residues. Germline V CDR1 and CDR2: SGDLS, YYNGEE. DNA for the CDR3: TGTGCCAGCAGCGGGGCCCCAAACACCTACGAGCAGTACTTC. It specifies CASSGAPNTYEQYF.